This is a list of T cell receptor beta chains from one sample in a study of T cells in Graves' hyperthyroidism and ophthalmopathy. TCRdb ran MiXCR on the multiplex PCR reads and lists one entry per CDR3 protein. The table records more than 55,000 distinct CDR3 sequences, about 57% of them present only once. The sequencing sample was made of blood. Source of these receptors: a woman aged 55-70 years with Graves' ophthalmopathy. Each CDR3 is given with its conserved first and last residue. D genes are given only for firm matches. Rows give clone size only sometimes, using once, few, many, or a class for an expanded clone.

>TRBV20-1|NA|TRBJ1-1|NA
CSARESGLAMNTEAFF
TGCAGTGCTAGAGAGTCGGGACTAGCCATGAACACTGAAGCTTTCTTT
>TRBV11-3|many|TRBJ2-1|TRBD2
CASSLVGSGSYNEQFF
TGTGCCAGCAGCTTAGTTGGTAGCGGGAGTTACAATGAGCAGTTCTTC
>TRBV19|medium-sized|TRBJ1-6|NA
CASRTKYNSPLHF
TGTGCCAGTAGGACAAAGTATAATTCACCCCTCCACTTT
>TRBV9|NA|TRBJ1-2|NA
CASSVGDNNYGYTF
TGTGCCAGCAGCGTGGGGGACAATAACTATGGCTACACCTTC
>TRBV5-6|NA|TRBJ2-6|TRBD1
CASSWGTDGANVLTF
TGTGCCAGCAGCTGGGGGACAGACGGGGCCAACGTCCTGACTTTC
>TRBV5-1|once|TRBJ2-7|NA
CASSLEAGQNYEQYF
TGCGCCAGCAGCTTGGAGGCAGGACAGAACTACGAGCAGTACTTC
>TRBV7-2|few|TRBJ2-1|NA
CASSNYPGTLKFF
TGTGCCAGCAGCAATTACCCCGGGACATTGAAGTTCTTC
>TRBV25-1|NA|TRBJ2-5|NA
CASKHAASGETQYF
TGCGCCAGCAAACACGCGGCCTCTGGGGAGACCCAGTACTTC
>TRBV18|NA|TRBJ2-1|NA
CASSPPSASSYNEQFF
TGTGCCAGCTCACCACCTTCGGCTAGCTCCTACAATGAGCAGTTCTTC
>TRBV4-2|NA|TRBJ1-5|TRBD1
CASSQGTGMVLPQHF
TGTGCCAGCAGCCAGGGGACAGGGATGGTTCTGCCCCAGCATTTT
>TRBV7-2|NA|TRBJ2-5|NA
CASSSDWAAQYF
TGTGCCAGCAGCTCCGACTGGGCGGCCCAGTACTTC
>TRBV4-3|NA|TRBJ1-3|NA
CASSHGQNYGNTIYF
TGCGCCAGCAGCCACGGACAGAACTATGGAAACACCATATATTTT
>TRBV15|NA|TRBJ2-7|TRBD2
CATSRDLAGGTYEQYF
TGTGCCACCAGCAGAGATTTGGCGGGAGGGACCTACGAGCAGTACTTC
>TRBV5-5|many|TRBJ2-1|NA
CASSLYAAQGSYNEQFF
TGTGCCAGCAGCTTATATGCGGCTCAAGGCTCCTACAATGAGCAGTTCTTC
>TRBV29-1|NA|TRBJ2-2|TRBD2
CSVEDLETSGRSNTGELFF
TGCAGCGTTGAAGACCTCGAAACTAGCGGGAGGTCAAACACCGGGGAGCTGTTTTTT
>TRBV2|once|TRBJ2-3|NA
CASMTESTDTQYF
TGTGCCAGCATGACGGAGAGCACAGATACGCAGTATTTT